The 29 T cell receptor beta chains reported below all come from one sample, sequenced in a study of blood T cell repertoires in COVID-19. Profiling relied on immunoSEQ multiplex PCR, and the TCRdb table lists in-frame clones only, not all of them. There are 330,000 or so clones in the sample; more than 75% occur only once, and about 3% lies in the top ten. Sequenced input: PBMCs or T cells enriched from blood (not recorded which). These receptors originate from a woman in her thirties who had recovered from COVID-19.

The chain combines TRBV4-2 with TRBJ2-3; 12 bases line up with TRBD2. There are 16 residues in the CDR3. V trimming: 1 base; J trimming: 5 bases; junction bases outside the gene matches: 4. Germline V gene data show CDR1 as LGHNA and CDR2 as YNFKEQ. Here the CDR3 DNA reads TGTGCCAGCAGCCAAGGGCTAGCGGGGGGGAAAGATACGCAGTATTTT. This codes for CASSQGLAGGKDTQYF.

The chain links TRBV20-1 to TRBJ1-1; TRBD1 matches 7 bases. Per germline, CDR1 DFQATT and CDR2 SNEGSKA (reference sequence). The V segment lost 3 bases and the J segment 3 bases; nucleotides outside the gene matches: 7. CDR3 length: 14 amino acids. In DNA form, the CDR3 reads TGCAGTGCTAGTAGGGGGCTAGCTGACACTGAAGCTTTCTTT. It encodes CSASRGLADTEAFF.

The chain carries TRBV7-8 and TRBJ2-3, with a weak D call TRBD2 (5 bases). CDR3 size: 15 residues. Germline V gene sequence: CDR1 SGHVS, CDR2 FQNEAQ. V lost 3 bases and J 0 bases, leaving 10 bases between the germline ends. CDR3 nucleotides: TGTGCCAGCAGCTTGTGGCCGGGAAGCACAGATACGCAGTATTTT. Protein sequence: CASSLWPGSTDTQYF. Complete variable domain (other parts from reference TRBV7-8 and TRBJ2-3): GAGVSQSPRYKVAKRGQDVALRCDPISGHVSLFWYQQALGQGPEFLTYFQNEAQLDKSGLPSDRFFAERPEGSVSTLKIQRTQQEDSAVYLCASSLWPGSTDTQYFGPGTRLTVL.

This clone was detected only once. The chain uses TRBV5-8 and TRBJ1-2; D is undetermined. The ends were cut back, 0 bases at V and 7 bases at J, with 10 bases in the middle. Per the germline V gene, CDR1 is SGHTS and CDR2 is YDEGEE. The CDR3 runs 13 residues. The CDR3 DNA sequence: TGTGCCAGCAGCTTGGATATCTGGGCTGGCTACACCTTC. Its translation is CASSLDIWAGYTF.

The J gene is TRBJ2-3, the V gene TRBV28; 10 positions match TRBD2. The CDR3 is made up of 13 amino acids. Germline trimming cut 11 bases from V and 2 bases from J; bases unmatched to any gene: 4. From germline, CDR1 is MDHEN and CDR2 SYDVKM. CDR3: CASGTSATDTQYF. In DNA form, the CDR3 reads TGTGCCTCCGGGACTAGCGCCACAGATACGCAGTATTTT.

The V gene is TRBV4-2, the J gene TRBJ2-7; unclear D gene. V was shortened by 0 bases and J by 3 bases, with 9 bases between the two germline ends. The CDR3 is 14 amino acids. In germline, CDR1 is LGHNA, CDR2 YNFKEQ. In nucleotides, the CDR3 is TGTGCCAGCAGCCAAGATCTTTTTTACTACGAGCAGTACTTC. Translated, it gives CASSQDLFYYEQYF.

The CDR3 here is CASSSDRVHEQFF. CDR3 DNA sequence: TGTGCCAGCTCATCGGACAGGGTACATGAGCAGTTCTTC. The V call is TRBV18, the J call TRBJ2-1, with 8 bases aligning to TRBD1. The CDR3 loop spans 13 amino acids. Germline lookup yields CDR1 KGHSH and CDR2 LQKENI. J lost 8 bases, V lost 5 bases, and 5 bases had no gene match.

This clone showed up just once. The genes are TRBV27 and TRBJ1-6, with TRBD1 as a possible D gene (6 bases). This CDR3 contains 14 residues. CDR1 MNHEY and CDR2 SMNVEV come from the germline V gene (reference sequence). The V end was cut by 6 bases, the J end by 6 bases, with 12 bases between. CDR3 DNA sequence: TGTGCCAGCAGCCTGACAGGCGGTAATTCACCCCTCCACTTT. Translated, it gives CASSLTGGNSPLHF.

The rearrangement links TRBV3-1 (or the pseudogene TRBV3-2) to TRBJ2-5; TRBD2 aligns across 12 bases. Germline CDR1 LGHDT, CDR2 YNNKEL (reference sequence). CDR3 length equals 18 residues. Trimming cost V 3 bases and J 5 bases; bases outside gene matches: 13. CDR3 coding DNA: TGTGCCAGCAGCCACGGACTAGCGGGGAGTGGGAGGGGGGAGACCCAGTACTTC. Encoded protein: CASSHGLAGSGRGETQYF.

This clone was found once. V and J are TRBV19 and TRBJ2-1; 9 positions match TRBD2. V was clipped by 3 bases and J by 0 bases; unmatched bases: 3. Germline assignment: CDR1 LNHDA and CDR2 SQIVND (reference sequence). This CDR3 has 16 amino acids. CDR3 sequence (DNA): TGTGCCAGTAGTATGCTAGCGGGAAACTCCTACAATGAGCAGTTCTTC. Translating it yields CASSMLAGNSYNEQFF.

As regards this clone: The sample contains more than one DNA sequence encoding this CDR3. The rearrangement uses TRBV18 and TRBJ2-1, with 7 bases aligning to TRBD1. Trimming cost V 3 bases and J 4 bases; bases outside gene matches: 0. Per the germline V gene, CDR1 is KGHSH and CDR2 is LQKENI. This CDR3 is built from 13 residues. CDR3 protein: CASSPTGYNEQFF. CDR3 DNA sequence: TGTGCCAGCTCACCGACAGGGTACAATGAGCAGTTCTTC.

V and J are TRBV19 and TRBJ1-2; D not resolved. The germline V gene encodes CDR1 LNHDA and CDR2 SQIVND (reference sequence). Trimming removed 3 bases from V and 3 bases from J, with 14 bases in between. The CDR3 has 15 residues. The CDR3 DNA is TGTGCCAGTAGTATCCCTGGTCTTAGATACTATGGCTACACCTTC. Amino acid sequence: CASSIPGLRYYGYTF.

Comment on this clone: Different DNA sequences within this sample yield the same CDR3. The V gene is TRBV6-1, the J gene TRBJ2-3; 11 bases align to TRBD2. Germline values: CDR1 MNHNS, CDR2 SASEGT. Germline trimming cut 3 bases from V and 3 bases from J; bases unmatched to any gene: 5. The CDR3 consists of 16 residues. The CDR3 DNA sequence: TGTGCCAGCAGTGACCGCTTAGCGGGAGGGACAGATACGCAGTATTTT. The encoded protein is CASSDRLAGGTDTQYF.

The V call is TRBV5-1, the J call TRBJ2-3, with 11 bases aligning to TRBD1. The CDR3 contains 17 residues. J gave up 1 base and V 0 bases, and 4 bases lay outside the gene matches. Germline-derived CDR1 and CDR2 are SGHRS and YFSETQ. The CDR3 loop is CASSLAGTGGGTDTQYF. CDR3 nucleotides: TGCGCCAGCAGCTTGGCCGGGACAGGGGGAGGCACAGATACGCAGTATTTT.

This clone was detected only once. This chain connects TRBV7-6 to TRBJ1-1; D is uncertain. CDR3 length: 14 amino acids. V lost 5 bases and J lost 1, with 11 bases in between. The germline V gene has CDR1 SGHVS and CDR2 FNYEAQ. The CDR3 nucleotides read TGTGCCAGCAGCCCTTCAACAAGGAACACTGAAGCTTTCTTT. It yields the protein CASSPSTRNTEAFF. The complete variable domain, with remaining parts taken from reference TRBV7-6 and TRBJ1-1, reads GAGVSQSPRYKVTKRGQDVALRCDPISGHVSLYWYRQALGQGPEFLTYFNYEAQQDKSGLPNDRFSAERPEGSISTLTIQRTEQRDSAMYRCASSPSTRNTEAFFGQGTRLTVV.

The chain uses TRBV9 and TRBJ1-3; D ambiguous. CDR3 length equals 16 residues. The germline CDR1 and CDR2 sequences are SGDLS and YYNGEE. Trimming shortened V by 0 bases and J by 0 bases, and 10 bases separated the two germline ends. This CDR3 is CASSVEAGVSGNTIYF. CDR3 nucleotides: TGTGCCAGCAGCGTAGAGGCGGGCGTCTCTGGAAACACCATATATTTT.

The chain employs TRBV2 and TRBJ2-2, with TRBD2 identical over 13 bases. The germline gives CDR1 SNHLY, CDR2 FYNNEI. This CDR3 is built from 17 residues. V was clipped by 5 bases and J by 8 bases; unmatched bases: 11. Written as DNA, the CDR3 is TGTGCCAGCAGTAGACTAGCGGGAGGACCAAGGGTTGGGGAGCTGTTTTTT. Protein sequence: CASSRLAGGPRVGELFF.

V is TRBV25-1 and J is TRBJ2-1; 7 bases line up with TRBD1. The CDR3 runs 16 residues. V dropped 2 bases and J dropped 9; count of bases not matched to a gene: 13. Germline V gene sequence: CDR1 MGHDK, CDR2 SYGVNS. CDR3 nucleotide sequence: TGTGCCAGCAGTGAAAACAATGAGGACAGGCCGGGTGAGCAGTTCTTC. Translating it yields CASSENNEDRPGEQFF. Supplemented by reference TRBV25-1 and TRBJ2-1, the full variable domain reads EADIYQTPRYLVIGTGKKITLECSQTMGHDKMYWYQQDPGMELHLIHYSYGVNSTEKGDLSSESTVSRIRTEHFPLTLESARPSHTSQYLCASSENNEDRPGEQFFGPGTRLTVL.

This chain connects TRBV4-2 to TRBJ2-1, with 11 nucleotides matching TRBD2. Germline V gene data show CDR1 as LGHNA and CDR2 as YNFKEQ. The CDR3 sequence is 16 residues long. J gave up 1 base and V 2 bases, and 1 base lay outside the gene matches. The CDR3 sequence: CASSQRLAGSYNEQFF. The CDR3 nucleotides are TGTGCCAGCAGCCAACGACTAGCGGGATCCTACAATGAGCAGTTCTTC.

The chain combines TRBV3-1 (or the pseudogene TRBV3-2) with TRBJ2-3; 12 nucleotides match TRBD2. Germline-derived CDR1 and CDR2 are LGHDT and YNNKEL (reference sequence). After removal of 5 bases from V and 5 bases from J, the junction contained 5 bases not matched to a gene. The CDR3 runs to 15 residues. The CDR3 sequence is CASSFPGLAGDTQYF. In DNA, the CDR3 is TGTGCCAGCAGCTTCCCGGGACTAGCGGGAGATACGCAGTATTTT.

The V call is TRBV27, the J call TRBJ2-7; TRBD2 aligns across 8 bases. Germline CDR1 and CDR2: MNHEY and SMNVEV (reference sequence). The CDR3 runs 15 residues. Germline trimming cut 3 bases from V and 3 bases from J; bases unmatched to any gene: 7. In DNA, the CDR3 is TGTGCCAGCAGTTTCGGCGGGGGGCACCGCTACGAGCAGTACTTC. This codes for CASSFGGGHRYEQYF.

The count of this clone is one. CDR3: CASSLGTGQINYGYTF. For the CDR3, the DNA is TGCGCCAGCAGCTTGGGGACAGGACAGATTAACTATGGCTACACCTTC. The V call is TRBV5-1, the J call TRBJ1-2; 7 nucleotides match TRBD1. This CDR3 spans 16 amino acids. The V gene end was trimmed by 0 bases and the J gene end by 1 base; junction bases not matched to a gene: 6. Germline lookup yields CDR1 SGHRS and CDR2 YFSETQ. The full variable domain, in which reference TRBV5-1 and TRBJ1-2 provide the parts outside the CDR3, is KAGVTQTPRYLIKTRGQQVTLSCSPISGHRSVSWYQQTPGQGLQFLFEYFSETQRNKGNFPGRFSGRQFSNSRSEMNVSTLELGDSALYLCASSLGTGQINYGYTFGSGTRLTVV.

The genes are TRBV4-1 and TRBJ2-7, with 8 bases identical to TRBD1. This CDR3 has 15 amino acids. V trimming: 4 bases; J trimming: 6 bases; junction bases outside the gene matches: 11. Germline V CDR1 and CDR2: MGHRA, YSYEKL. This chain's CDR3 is CASSRPEDREREQYF. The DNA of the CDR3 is TGCGCCAGCAGCCGCCCCGAGGACAGGGAGCGCGAGCAGTACTTC.

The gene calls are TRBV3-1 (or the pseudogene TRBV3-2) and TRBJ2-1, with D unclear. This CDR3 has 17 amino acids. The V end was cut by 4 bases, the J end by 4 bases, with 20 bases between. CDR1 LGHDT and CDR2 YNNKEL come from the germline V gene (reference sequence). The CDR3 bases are TGTGCCAGCAGCCTCGACTCCACCGGAAGACGATACAATGAGCAGTTCTTC. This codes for CASSLDSTGRRYNEQFF.

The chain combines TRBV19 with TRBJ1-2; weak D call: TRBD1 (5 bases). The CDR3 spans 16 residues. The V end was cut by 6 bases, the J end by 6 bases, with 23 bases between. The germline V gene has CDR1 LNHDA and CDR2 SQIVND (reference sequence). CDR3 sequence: CASRSPGGAVKDGYTF. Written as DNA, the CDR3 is TGTGCCAGTAGATCCCCTGGAGGGGCAGTAAAAGATGGCTACACCTTC.

The CDR3 reads CATSDGISNNEQFF. DNA for the CDR3: TGTGCCACCAGCGACGGGATTTCGAACAATGAGCAGTTCTTC. The chain recombines TRBV24-1 with TRBJ2-1, with a possible D match to TRBD2 (5 bases). The germline V and J ends were trimmed by 7 bases and 5 bases, with 14 bases remaining between them. Germline CDR1 is KGHDR and CDR2 is SFDVKD. The CDR3 contains 14 residues.

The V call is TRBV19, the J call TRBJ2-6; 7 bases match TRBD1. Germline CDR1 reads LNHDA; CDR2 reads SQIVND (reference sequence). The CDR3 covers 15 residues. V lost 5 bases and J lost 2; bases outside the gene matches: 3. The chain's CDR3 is CASSGTGAGANVLTF. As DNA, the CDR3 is TGTGCCAGTAGTGGAACAGGGGCTGGGGCCAACGTCCTGACTTTC.

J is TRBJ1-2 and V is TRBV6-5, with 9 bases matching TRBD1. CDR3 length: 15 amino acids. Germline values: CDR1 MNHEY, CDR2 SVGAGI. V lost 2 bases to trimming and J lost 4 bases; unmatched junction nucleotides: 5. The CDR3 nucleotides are TGTGCCAGCAGTTACGCGGGACAGGGAGGCTATGGCTACACCTTC. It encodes CASSYAGQGGYGYTF.

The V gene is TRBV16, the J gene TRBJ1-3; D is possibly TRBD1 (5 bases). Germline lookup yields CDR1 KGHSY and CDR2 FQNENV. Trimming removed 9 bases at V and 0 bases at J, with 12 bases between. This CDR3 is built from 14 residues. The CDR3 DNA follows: TGTGCCAGTCGACAGCCCAACTCTGGAAACACCATATATTTT. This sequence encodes CASRQPNSGNTIYF.